These 30 T cell receptor beta chains came from one sample sequenced in a study of blood T cell repertoires in COVID-19. Assay used: immunoSEQ multiplex PCR; TCRdb lists only in-frame clones, some missing. The sample has tens of thousands of clones; over 80% are singletons. Material for sequencing was peripheral blood. The receptors were sampled from a woman older than 75 with acute or convalescent COVID-19.

This chain uses TRBV9 with TRBJ2-1; 7 bases map to TRBD2. Germline V CDR1 and CDR2: SGDLS, YYNGEE. With V trimmed by 1 base and J by 5 bases, 9 bases remained unmatched. The CDR3 is made up of 16 amino acids. CDR3: CASSVYGAGFDNEQFF. CDR3 DNA sequence: TGTGCCAGCAGCGTATACGGAGCGGGGTTTGACAATGAGCAGTTCTTC.

The V call is TRBV27, the J call TRBJ2-7, with 8 bases lining up with TRBD1. Germline V gene lookup returns CDR1 MNHEY and CDR2 SMNVEV (reference sequence). This CDR3 region has 16 residues. With 5 bases clipped from V and 0 bases from J, the junction kept 9 bases outside the gene matches. CDR3 sequence reads: CASSRTGQASSYEQYF. The CDR3, as DNA: TGTGCCAGCAGTCGAACGGGACAGGCAAGCTCCTACGAGCAGTACTTC.

This clone was seen a single time. This CDR3 reads CATKQGTGYTF. In DNA, the CDR3 is TGCGCCACCAAACAGGGGACCGGCTACACCTTC. The chain is built from TRBV4-1 and TRBJ1-2; 7 bases fit TRBD1. The V segment lost 10 bases and the J segment 8 bases; nucleotides outside the gene matches: 7. Per germline, CDR1 MGHRA and CDR2 YSYEKL. This CDR3 has 11 residues.

V and J are TRBV19 and TRBJ2-5, with D perhaps TRBD2 (5 bases). CDR3 size: 14 residues. Trimming removed 8 bases at V and 5 bases at J, with 18 bases between. CDR1 and CDR2 from the germline V gene are LNHDA and SQIVND (reference sequence). The CDR3 nucleotides read TGTGCCAGTTCCGGGAACGATCCGTGGGAGACCCAGTACTTC. The encoded protein is CASSGNDPWETQYF.

This clone was recorded a few times. The V gene is TRBV19, the J gene TRBJ2-3; D perhaps matches TRBD2 (5 bases). This CDR3 comprises 14 residues. Trimming pared 4 bases from V and 7 bases from J, leaving 15 bases between. Germline lookup yields CDR1 LNHDA and CDR2 SQIVND (reference sequence). The chain's CDR3 is CASSTLGLHNTQYF. CDR3 sequence (DNA): TGTGCCAGTAGTACCCTCGGACTTCATAATACGCAGTATTTT.

The genes are TRBV7-7 and TRBJ2-7; a weak D match, TRBD1 (6 bases). The CDR3 runs to 13 residues. Trimming removed 2 bases at V and 6 bases at J, with 11 bases between. From germline, CDR1 is SSHAT and CDR2 FNYEAQ (reference sequence). The CDR3 protein is CASSLIQGSEQYF. The CDR3 DNA follows: TGTGCCAGCAGCTTAATACAGGGAAGCGAGCAGTACTTC. The full variable domain, its missing parts supplied by reference TRBV7-7 and TRBJ2-7, is GAGVSQSPRYKVTKRGQDVTLRCDPISSHATLYWYQQALGQGPEFLTYFNYEAQPDKSGLPSDRFSAERPEGSISTLTIQRTEQRDSAMYRCASSLIQGSEQYFGPGTRLTVT.

This clone was observed a handful of times. The genes are TRBV14 and TRBJ2-3; tentatively, D is TRBD1 (6 bases). Germline loops: CDR1 SGHDN, CDR2 FVKESK. V lost 4 bases to trimming and J lost 6 bases, with 20 bases between them. The CDR3 is 16 residues long. The CDR3 DNA follows: TGTGCCAGCAGCCTACGCCTAGCAGGGGCAGGGGATACGCAGTATTTT. Protein sequence: CASSLRLAGAGDTQYF. The full variable domain, with the rest looked up from reference TRBV14 and TRBJ2-3, is EAGVTQFPSHSVIEKGQTVTLRCDPISGHDNLYWYRRVMGKEIKFLLHFVKESKQDESGMPNNRFLAERTGGTYSTLKVQPAELEDSGVYFCASSLRLAGAGDTQYFGPGTRLTVL.

Concerning this clone: The same CDR3 can be traced to other DNA sequences in this sample. The V call is TRBV29-1, the J call TRBJ1-5; 10 positions match TRBD1. The germline V gene encodes CDR1 SQVTM and CDR2 ANQGSEA. Trimming removed 4 bases from V and 1 base from J; junction bases left unmatched: 1. This CDR3 comprises 14 residues. CDR3 residues: CSVGGQGSNQPQHF. In DNA form, the CDR3 reads TGCAGCGTTGGGGGACAGGGGAGCAATCAGCCCCAGCATTTT. Together with reference TRBV29-1 and TRBJ1-5, the CDR3 gives the full variable domain: SAVISQKPSRDICQRGTSLTIQCQVDSQVTMMFWYRQQPGQSLTLIATANQGSEATYESGFVIDKFPISRPNLTFSTLTVSNMSPEDSSIYLCSVGGQGSNQPQHFGDGTRLSIL.

CDR3 sequence reads: CASSPQGSNSPLHF. The CDR3 coding sequence is TGCGCCAGCAGCCCACAGGGGTCTAATTCACCCCTCCACTTT. The J gene is TRBJ1-6, the V gene TRBV5-1; 7 bases match TRBD1. Germline loops: CDR1 SGHRS, CDR2 YFSETQ. Trimming removed 4 bases from V and 6 bases from J; junction bases left unmatched: 4. This CDR3 comprises 14 residues. Full variable domain (missing parts from reference TRBV5-1 and TRBJ1-6): KAGVTQTPRYLIKTRGQQVTLSCSPISGHRSVSWYQQTPGQGLQFLFEYFSETQRNKGNFPGRFSGRQFSNSRSEMNVSTLELGDSALYLCASSPQGSNSPLHFGNGTRLTVT.

Worth noting for this clone: Other DNA sequences in the same sample also yield this CDR3. The chain is built from TRBV19 and TRBJ1-1, with D hard to call. The V gene lost 8 bases and the J gene lost 0 bases, with 10 bases spanning the gap. Germline V gives CDR1 LNHDA, CDR2 SQIVND (reference sequence). The CDR3 loop spans 13 amino acids. CDR3 sequence reads: CASRDTLNTEAFF. The DNA of the CDR3 is TGTGCCAGTCGGGATACGCTGAACACTGAAGCTTTCTTT.

This chain joins TRBV28 and TRBJ1-1; D remains ambiguous. The CDR3 sequence is 13 residues long. V dropped 6 bases and J dropped 3 bases, with 11 bases sitting between them. Germline assignment: CDR1 MDHEN and CDR2 SYDVKM. CDR3: CASRNDGDTEAFF. As DNA, the CDR3 is TGTGCCAGCAGAAACGACGGAGACACTGAAGCTTTCTTT.

CDR3 protein: CASSYVSRGINSPLHF. CDR3 coding DNA: TGTGCCAGCAGTTACGTTTCCAGGGGCATCAATTCACCCCTCCACTTT. The V call is TRBV6-5, the J call TRBJ1-6; D might be TRBD1 (6 bases). V lost 2 bases to trimming and J lost 7 bases, with 15 bases between them. Germline values: CDR1 MNHEY, CDR2 SVGAGI. The CDR3 consists of 16 residues.

The genes are TRBV5-6 and TRBJ2-1; D possibly corresponds to TRBD2 (6 bases). Germline loops: CDR1 SGHDT, CDR2 YYEEEE. This CDR3 region has 16 residues. Trimming pared 0 bases from V and 3 bases from J, leaving 13 bases between. The CDR3 coding sequence is TGTGCCAGCAGCTTGGGGAGGGCCTGGGGCTACAATGAGCAGTTCTTC. Its protein product is CASSLGRAWGYNEQFF.

The V gene is TRBV27, the J gene TRBJ1-3, with a possible D match to TRBD1 (5 bases). The ends were cut back, 3 bases at V and 1 base at J, with 16 bases in the middle. The CDR3 length is 17 residues. Germline assignment: CDR1 MNHEY and CDR2 SMNVEV (reference sequence). CDR3 DNA: TGTGCCAGCAGTTTGGGGGGGGGTGGGTATTCTGGAAACACCATATATTTT. Translated: CASSLGGGGYSGNTIYF.

This clone appeared once. The chain carries TRBV10-3 and TRBJ2-7; TRBD1 is a possible D gene (5 bases). The germline V gene encodes CDR1 ENHRY and CDR2 SYGVKD. The germline V and J ends were trimmed by 3 bases and 4 bases, with 13 bases remaining between them. CDR3 length: 14 amino acids. The CDR3 DNA reads as TGTGCCATCAGTGAAGGACAATATTGGTACGAGCAGTACTTC. Translating it yields CAISEGQYWYEQYF.

V gene TRBV6-5 combines with J gene TRBJ2-3; the D gene is possibly TRBD2 (6 bases). Germline V gene sequence: CDR1 MNHEY, CDR2 SVGAGI. The CDR3 spans 15 residues. V shed 2 bases and J shed 2 bases, with 11 bases lying between them. CDR3 protein: CASSYGGTVTDTQYF. In DNA form, the CDR3 reads TGTGCCAGCAGTTACGGGGGGACGGTCACAGATACGCAGTATTTT.

The J gene is TRBJ2-7, the V gene TRBV28; D ambiguous. Trimming left V 1 base short and J 7 bases short, with 17 bases between. This CDR3 contains 15 residues. Germline loops: CDR1 MDHEN, CDR2 SYDVKM. The DNA of the CDR3 is TGTGCCAGCAGTTTATTTTCTTGGGCCCAAAAGGAGCAGTACTTC. Its protein is CASSLFSWAQKEQYF.

The V and J genes are TRBV19 and TRBJ1-5, with 7 bases aligning to TRBD1. The CDR3 sequence is 15 residues long. Germline CDR1 LNHDA, CDR2 SQIVND (reference sequence). The trim removed 4 bases at V and 5 bases at J, leaving 8 bases unmatched. The chain's CDR3 is CASSNLQGWDQPQHF. The DNA for the CDR3 is TGTGCCAGTAGTAACCTACAGGGGTGGGATCAGCCCCAGCATTTT. Full variable domain (remainder filled in from reference TRBV19 and TRBJ1-5): DGGITQSPKYLFRKEGQNVTLSCEQNLNHDAMYWYRQDPGQGLRLIYYSQIVNDFQKGDIAEGYSVSREKKESFPLTVTSAQKNPTAFYLCASSNLQGWDQPQHFGDGTRLSIL.

The chain carries TRBV11-3 and TRBJ2-3; 7 bases line up with TRBD2. With 3 bases clipped from V and 0 bases from J, the junction kept 3 bases outside the gene matches. This CDR3 contains 15 residues. Germline values: CDR1 SGHNT, CDR2 YENEEA. The CDR3, as DNA: TGTGCCAGCAGCTTGCTAGCGGCTAGCACAGATACGCAGTATTTT. Its translation is CASSLLAASTDTQYF.

This chain uses TRBV7-8 with TRBJ1-2, with D possibly TRBD1 on 5 matching bases. In germline, CDR1 is SGHVS, CDR2 FQNEAQ. This CDR3 is 14 amino acids long. The V end was cut by 1 base, the J end by 3 bases, with 9 bases between. The CDR3 loop is CASSLGARDYGYTF. The CDR3 DNA follows: TGTGCCAGCAGCTTAGGTGCCAGGGACTATGGCTACACCTTC.

The count of this clone is one. J is TRBJ1-2 and V is TRBV5-1; D gene unclear. Between the trimmed V and J ends, which lost 7 bases and 5 bases, there was a span of 18 bases. Germline CDR1 and CDR2: SGHRS and YFSETQ. The CDR3 loop spans 14 amino acids. The CDR3 region has the DNA TGCGCCAGCCGCCCTCAAGGGCGCGGGTATGGCTACACCTTC. This codes for CASRPQGRGYGYTF.

V is TRBV19 and J is TRBJ1-1, with 11 positions matching TRBD1. CDR1 LNHDA and CDR2 SQIVND come from the germline V gene (reference sequence). Germline trimming cut 6 bases from V and 3 bases from J; bases unmatched to any gene: 3. The CDR3 is 14 residues long. The CDR3 sequence: CASSGQGAYTEAFF. The DNA for the CDR3 is TGTGCCAGTAGCGGACAGGGGGCTTACACTGAAGCTTTCTTT. The variable domain in full, with the rest retrieved from reference TRBV19 and TRBJ1-1, is DGGITQSPKYLFRKEGQNVTLSCEQNLNHDAMYWYRQDPGQGLRLIYYSQIVNDFQKGDIAEGYSVSREKKESFPLTVTSAQKNPTAFYLCASSGQGAYTEAFFGQGTRLTVV.

J is TRBJ1-4 and V is TRBV5-1; D is perhaps TRBD1 (5 bases). CDR1 SGHRS and CDR2 YFSETQ come from the germline V gene. V was pared by 4 bases and J by 7 bases, with 8 bases between. The CDR3 loop spans 12 amino acids. The DNA of the CDR3 is TGCGCCAGCAGCGCAGGGTCTGAAAAACTGTTTTTT. The encoded protein is CASSAGSEKLFF.

This rearrangement joins TRBV6-2 or TRBV6-3 to TRBJ2-3; no clear D gene. The CDR3 spans 12 residues. Trimming stripped 5 bases from V and 7 bases from J, with 10 bases between. Germline lookup yields CDR1 MNHEY and CDR2 SVGEGT. The CDR3 loop is CASSTRIHTQYF. CDR3 DNA sequence: TGTGCCAGCAGTACACGAATTCATACGCAGTATTTT.

V gene TRBV5-1 combines with J gene TRBJ2-7, with 12 nucleotides matching TRBD2. Germline-derived CDR1 and CDR2 are SGHRS and YFSETQ. This CDR3 spans 17 amino acids. J gave up 3 bases and V 1 base, and 8 bases lay outside the gene matches. The CDR3 DNA sequence: TGCGCCAGCAGCTTGATCCCGCGGACTAGCGGGATCTACGAGCAGTACTTC. Its protein is CASSLIPRTSGIYEQYF. The full variable domain, in which reference TRBV5-1 and TRBJ2-7 provide the parts outside the CDR3, is KAGVTQTPRYLIKTRGQQVTLSCSPISGHRSVSWYQQTPGQGLQFLFEYFSETQRNKGNFPGRFSGRQFSNSRSEMNVSTLELGDSALYLCASSLIPRTSGIYEQYFGPGTRLTVT.

V usage is TRBV28 and J usage is TRBJ2-4; tentatively, D is TRBD2 (5 bases). V dropped 8 bases and J dropped 8 bases, with 10 bases sitting between them. This CDR3 has 11 amino acids. CDR1 is MDHEN, CDR2 SYDVKM, per germline. This CDR3 reads CASEGRYIQYF. In DNA, the CDR3 is TGTGCCAGCGAGGGCAGGTACATTCAGTACTTC.

The genes are TRBV28 and TRBJ2-5, with D possibly TRBD1 on 6 matching bases. The germline V gene has CDR1 MDHEN and CDR2 SYDVKM. Deletions cut 5 bases from V and 5 bases from J, with 21 bases between. CDR3 length equals 16 residues. CDR3 nucleotides: TGTGCCAGCAGTCGCCGGGACAACTATGGATGGGAGACCCAGTACTTC. Amino acids: CASSRRDNYGWETQYF.

This clone was observed once. This chain connects TRBV6-1 to TRBJ2-7, with D tentatively TRBD1 (6 bases). Germline-derived CDR1 and CDR2 are MNHNS and SASEGT. The CDR3 totals 17 residues. The V end lost 4 bases, the J end lost 0 bases, and 19 bases lay between the germline ends. CDR3 region: CASSAKIQGSSSYEQYF. CDR3 sequence (DNA): TGTGCCAGCAGTGCAAAAATACAGGGCTCGAGCTCCTACGAGCAGTACTTC.

The rearrangement links TRBV11-2 to TRBJ1-1; 12 bases line up with TRBD1. Per germline, CDR1 SGHAT and CDR2 FQNNGV. The CDR3 has 16 amino acids. The trim removed 2 bases at V and 4 bases at J, leaving 5 bases unmatched. The CDR3 loop reads CASSLLGTGGGTEAFF. CDR3 bases: TGTGCCAGCAGCTTATTAGGGACAGGGGGCGGCACTGAAGCTTTCTTT.

The chain couples TRBV21-1 to TRBJ1-6; no DNA check was done on the table's D call, TRBD1. TRBV21-1 is shown as a pseudogene. The length of the CDR3 is 15 residues. The DNA for the CDR3 is TGTGCCAGCAGCGCCTTGACAGGGGGCCGATCACCCCTCCACTTT. Its protein is CASSALTGGRSPLHF.